This is a list of T cell receptor beta chains from one sample in a study of shared clonotypes between healthy human individuals. This table comes from immunoSEQ multiplex PCR, and its TCRdb copy is limited to in-frame clones, with some not included. Here the sample spans about 800,000 clones, 90% to 97% being singletons. Sequenced: naive CD8+ T cells sorted from blood. Receptor source: a young man in good health. The CDR3 runs from the conserved cysteine through the conserved F or W. A D gene is named only where the DNA matches it firmly. Clone size is not always given. Where it is, it says once, few, many or a class for expanded clones.

j_gene: TRBJ2-3
v_gene: TRBV7-9
d_gene: TRBD1
abundance: -
CDR3aa: CASSLMTGIADTQYF
CDR3nt: TGTGCCAGCAGCTTAATGACAGGGATTGCAGATACGCAGTATTTT

j_gene: TRBJ2-5
v_gene: TRBV7-2
d_gene: TRBD2
abundance: -
CDR3aa: CASSLVPGGTGETQYF
CDR3nt: TGTGCCAGCAGCTTAGTACCGGGGGGGACTGGTGAGACCCAGTACTTC

j_gene: TRBJ1-2
v_gene: TRBV11-2
d_gene: TRBD1
abundance: -
CDR3aa: CASSLGRTGLGYTF
CDR3nt: TGTGCCAGCAGCTTAGGCCGGACAGGGTTAGGCTACACCTTC

j_gene: TRBJ2-7
v_gene: TRBV5-4
d_gene: -
abundance: -
CDR3aa: CASSFGSDYEQYF
CDR3nt: TGTGCCAGCAGCTTTGGCAGTGACTACGAGCAGTACTTC

j_gene: TRBJ2-7
v_gene: TRBV7-9
d_gene: TRBD2
abundance: -
CDR3aa: CASSPRGLAGAYEQYF
CDR3nt: TGTGCCAGCAGCCCAAGAGGACTAGCGGGAGCTTACGAGCAGTACTTC

j_gene: TRBJ1-2
v_gene: TRBV6-5
d_gene: TRBD1
abundance: -
CDR3aa: CASSPGTGVGYTF
CDR3nt: TGTGCCAGCAGTCCCGGGACAGGGGTCGGCTACACCTTC

j_gene: TRBJ2-5
v_gene: TRBV27
d_gene: -
abundance: -
CDR3aa: CASSSSSRWETQYF
CDR3nt: TGTGCCAGCAGTTCGTCCTCGAGATGGGAGACCCAGTACTTC

j_gene: TRBJ2-7
v_gene: TRBV10-1
d_gene: -
abundance: -
CDR3aa: CASSEGELSYEQYF
CDR3nt: TGCGCCAGCAGTGAAGGGGAACTCTCCTACGAGCAGTACTTC

j_gene: TRBJ2-7
v_gene: TRBV13
d_gene: -
abundance: -
CDR3aa: CASSSSLADYEQYF
CDR3nt: TGTGCCAGCAGCTCGTCCCTAGCAGACTACGAGCAGTACTTC

j_gene: TRBJ1-1
v_gene: TRBV4-3
d_gene: -
abundance: -
CDR3aa: CASSQAWMDLNTEAFF
CDR3nt: TGCGCCAGCAGCCAAGCATGGATGGATCTGAACACTGAAGCTTTCTTT

j_gene: TRBJ2-5
v_gene: TRBV29-1
d_gene: TRBD1
abundance: -
CDR3aa: CSVGTGVGLETQYF
CDR3nt: TGCAGCGTTGGCACAGGGGTGGGTTTAGAGACCCAGTACTTC

j_gene: TRBJ2-7
v_gene: TRBV7-2
d_gene: -
abundance: -
CDR3aa: CASSTVEGLHYEQYF
CDR3nt: TGTGCCAGCAGCACAGTTGAGGGACTCCACTACGAGCAGTACTTC

j_gene: TRBJ2-4
v_gene: TRBV4-3
d_gene: TRBD1
abundance: -
CDR3aa: CASSQTTPGQEAKNIQYF
CDR3nt: TGCGCCAGCAGCCAGACGACGCCGGGACAGGAAGCCAAAAACATTCAGTACTTC

j_gene: TRBJ2-3
v_gene: TRBV5-1
d_gene: TRBD2
abundance: -
CDR3aa: CASSGTLAGVPDTQYF
CDR3nt: TGCGCCAGCAGCGGAACACTAGCGGGAGTCCCAGATACGCAGTATTTT

j_gene: TRBJ2-7
v_gene: TRBV2
d_gene: -
abundance: -
CDR3aa: CAVAEGRISYEQYF
CDR3nt: TGTGCCGTGGCCGAGGGACGGATTAGCTACGAGCAGTACTTC

j_gene: TRBJ2-7
v_gene: TRBV27
d_gene: TRBD2
abundance: -
CDR3aa: CASSMSAGGYEQYF
CDR3nt: TGTGCCAGCAGTATGTCAGCGGGAGGCTACGAGCAGTACTTC

j_gene: TRBJ2-7
v_gene: TRBV4-1
d_gene: TRBD2
abundance: -
CDR3aa: CASSSRTSNEQYF
CDR3nt: TGCGCCAGCAGCTCTCGGACTAGCAACGAGCAGTACTTC

j_gene: TRBJ2-7
v_gene: TRBV29-1
d_gene: -
abundance: -
CDR3aa: CSVVLPGTEAYEQYF
CDR3nt: TGCAGCGTTGTACTCCCCGGGACTGAAGCCTACGAGCAGTACTTC

j_gene: TRBJ2-2
v_gene: TRBV7-9
d_gene: -
abundance: once
CDR3aa: CASSHNGELFF
CDR3nt: TGTGCCAGCAGCCACAACGGGGAGCTGTTTTTT

j_gene: TRBJ2-3
v_gene: TRBV7-6
d_gene: -
abundance: -
CDR3aa: CASSLDPAERGDTQYF
CDR3nt: TGTGCCAGCAGCTTAGACCCAGCGGAAAGGGGAGATACGCAGTATTTT

j_gene: TRBJ2-1
v_gene: TRBV29-1
d_gene: TRBD2
abundance: once
CDR3aa: CSVEPGLAVDEQFF
CDR3nt: TGCAGCGTGGAACCGGGACTAGCGGTCGACGAGCAGTTCTTC

j_gene: TRBJ2-2
v_gene: TRBV6-6
d_gene: -
abundance: -
CDR3aa: CASSPLQGSELFF
CDR3nt: TGTGCCAGCAGTCCCTTACAGGGCTCTGAGCTGTTTTTT

j_gene: TRBJ2-7
v_gene: TRBV13
d_gene: TRBD2
abundance: -
CDR3aa: CASSPRGGRVYEQYF
CDR3nt: TGTGCCAGCAGCCCGAGAGGCGGGAGGGTCTACGAGCAGTACTTC

j_gene: TRBJ2-7
v_gene: TRBV5-1
d_gene: TRBD1
abundance: -
CDR3aa: CASSPGDRGSYEQYF
CDR3nt: TGCGCCAGCAGCCCCGGGGACAGGGGATCCTACGAGCAGTACTTC

j_gene: TRBJ1-1
v_gene: TRBV25-1
d_gene: -
abundance: -
CDR3aa: CATSLGTLNTEAFF
CDR3nt: TGTGCCACGAGCCTAGGGACGTTGAACACTGAAGCTTTCTTT

j_gene: TRBJ2-3
v_gene: TRBV4-3
d_gene: -
abundance: once
CDR3aa: CASSQDPGALTDTQYF
CDR3nt: TGCGCCAGCAGCCAAGATCCGGGGGCCCTAACAGATACGCAGTATTTT

j_gene: TRBJ2-2
v_gene: TRBV27
d_gene: -
abundance: few
CDR3aa: CASMGGGVTGELFF
CDR3nt: TGTGCCAGCATGGGCGGGGGCGTCACCGGGGAGCTGTTTTTT